These 20 T cell receptor beta chains were all obtained from the same sample, sequenced in a study of CD8 T cells in Susac syndrome. RNA, at roughly 0.5 to 1 ug, was reverse transcribed with random hexamers. TCRdb itself ran the immunoSEQ multiplex PCR reads through MiXCR, one entry per CDR3 protein. The sample records hundreds of thousands of distinct CDR3 sequences, 95% being singletons. Sample: CD4+ T cells from PBMCs. Receptors were obtained from a human donor with multiple sclerosis.

The chain joins TRBV29-1 to TRBJ1-2, with 9 bases identical to TRBD1. This CDR3 contains 13 residues. Germline V gene lookup returns CDR1 SQVTM and CDR2 ANQGSEA. Trimming removed 7 bases from V and 6 bases from J; junction bases left unmatched: 9. CDR3: CSALGTGKDGYTF. The CDR3 DNA reads as TGCAGCGCCCTGGGGACAGGGAAGGATGGCTACACCTTC.

This chain links TRBV18 with TRBJ2-7; a possible D gene is TRBD1 (6 bases). V lost 3 bases and J 4 bases, leaving 10 bases between the germline ends. The CDR3 spans 13 residues. CDR1 is KGHSH, CDR2 LQKENI, per germline. This chain's CDR3 is CASSPGTLYEQYV. The DNA for the CDR3 is TGTGCCAGCTCACCCGGGACACTTTACGAGCAGTACGTC.

This chain's CDR3 is CAWRDSPAVDTQYF. DNA of the CDR3: TGTGCCTGGAGGGATTCCCCGGCTGTGGATACGCAGTATTTT. The rearrangement uses TRBV30 and TRBJ2-3; D gene ambiguous. Germline V CDR1 and CDR2: GTSNPN, SVGIG (reference sequence). The CDR3 runs 14 residues. V lost 3 bases, J lost 6 bases, and 16 bases lay in between.

J is TRBJ1-1 and V is TRBV20-1; D not certain. The V gene lost 1 base and the J gene lost 10 bases, with 10 bases spanning the gap. This CDR3 has 11 amino acids. The germline CDR1 and CDR2 sequences are DFQATT and SNEGSKA (reference sequence). This chain's CDR3 is CSARVLPVAFF. The CDR3 DNA follows: TGCAGTGCTAGAGTCCTGCCGGTAGCTTTCTTT.

Comment on this clonotype: At one end the junction does not follow the germline gene, possibly because of a read error. This chain joins TRBV7-7 and TRBJ2-1; D remains ambiguous. CDR3 length: 13 amino acids. The germline gives CDR1 SSHAT, CDR2 FNYEAQ (reference sequence). The CDR3 bases are TGTGCTAGCAGCCATGGACCCCCCAATGAGCAGTTCTTC. It is translated as CASSHGPPNEQFF.

This clonotype was detected only once. The gene calls are TRBV10-3 and TRBJ2-1; D is perhaps TRBD2 (5 bases). The CDR3 sequence is 13 residues long. Germline V gene lookup returns CDR1 ENHRY and CDR2 SYGVKD. Trimming shortened V by 8 bases and J by 5 bases, and 13 bases separated the two germline ends. The CDR3 nucleotides are TGTGCCATCCGGAGGTTAAGGGACAATGAGCAGTTCTTC. It translates to CAIRRLRDNEQFF.

The chain uses TRBV30 and TRBJ1-2; TRBD1 matches at 9 bases. V was pared by 0 bases and J by 3 bases, with 5 bases of the junction left unmatched. CDR1 and CDR2 from the germline V gene are GTSNPN and SVGIG (reference sequence). The CDR3 runs 15 residues. CDR3 amino acids: CAWSVNRGLDYGYTF. As DNA, the CDR3 is TGTGCCTGGAGTGTCAACAGGGGGCTAGACTATGGCTACACCTTC. Full variable domain (remainder filled in from reference TRBV30 and TRBJ1-2): SQTIHQWPATLVQPVGSPLSLECTVEGTSNPNLYWYRQAAGRGLQLLFYSVGIGQISSEVPQNLSASRPQDRQFILSSKKLLLSDSGFYLCAWSVNRGLDYGYTFGSGTRLTVV.

This chain connects TRBV20-1 to TRBJ2-3; D is unclear. The germline V and J ends were trimmed by 3 bases and 6 bases, with 22 bases remaining between them. Germline CDR1 and CDR2: DFQATT and SNEGSKA (reference sequence). This CDR3 contains 16 residues. Here the CDR3 reads CSARVSGRSLTDTQYF. The CDR3 DNA follows: TGCAGTGCTAGGGTTTCCGGGCGCTCCCTAACCGATACGCAGTATTTT.

The V gene is TRBV12-3 or TRBV12-4, the J gene TRBJ1-4; D ambiguous. This CDR3 contains 14 residues. Trimming took off 3 bases at V and 6 bases at J, with 11 bases between the two ends. CDR3 protein: CASSFRGGDEKLFF. CDR3 DNA sequence: TGTGCCAGCAGTTTTCGGGGTGGTGATGAAAAACTGTTTTTT.

This chain links TRBV6-4 with TRBJ2-1, with D uncertain. V lost 6 bases and J lost 3, with 6 bases in between. The CDR3 is made up of 12 amino acids. The V gene's germline CDR1 is MRHNA and CDR2 SNTAGT. The DNA for the CDR3 is TGTGCCAGCAGCCCACACTACAATGAGCAGTTCTTC. Amino acid sequence: CASSPHYNEQFF.

V is TRBV30 and J is TRBJ1-1, with D unclear. Germline V gene sequence: CDR1 GTSNPN, CDR2 SVGIG (reference sequence). There are 12 residues in the CDR3. V was cut by 5 bases and J by 0 bases, with 7 bases left in between. CDR3 DNA: TGTGCCTGGGCACAGCTGAACACTGAAGCTTTCTTT. This codes for CAWAQLNTEAFF.

The gene calls are TRBV20-1 and TRBJ1-5; maybe TRBD1 (5 bases). Germline-derived CDR1 and CDR2 are DFQATT and SNEGSKA (reference sequence). The CDR3 sequence is 13 residues long. Trimming left V 4 bases short and J 5 bases short, with 12 bases between. CDR3 DNA sequence: TGCAGTGCTACGCTGGGAGGGGATCAGCCCCAGCATTTT. This translates into CSATLGGDQPQHF.

This chain connects TRBV30 to TRBJ1-1, with D tentatively TRBD1 (6 bases). Trimming stripped 4 bases from V and 1 base from J, with 10 bases between. The CDR3 is 13 residues long. CDR1 is GTSNPN, CDR2 SVGIG, per germline (reference sequence). The CDR3 protein is CAWNMDRNTEAFF. The CDR3 DNA is TGTGCCTGGAACATGGACAGGAACACTGAAGCTTTCTTT.

The rearrangement uses TRBV5-1 and TRBJ2-7; 8 positions match TRBD1. The CDR3 runs 14 residues. Trimming removed 4 bases from V and 6 bases from J; junction bases left unmatched: 9. Germline lookup yields CDR1 SGHRS and CDR2 YFSETQ. The CDR3 spells CASSHPGQESEQYF. DNA for the CDR3: TGCGCCAGCAGCCATCCGGGACAGGAGAGCGAGCAGTACTTC. Looking up the rest from reference TRBV5-1 and TRBJ2-7 gives the full variable domain: KAGVTQTPRYLIKTRGQQVTLSCSPISGHRSVSWYQQTPGQGLQFLFEYFSETQRNKGNFPGRFSGRQFSNSRSEMNVSTLELGDSALYLCASSHPGQESEQYFGPGTRLTVT.

This chain uses TRBV29-1 with TRBJ1-1; unclear D gene. The germline V gene has CDR1 SQVTM and CDR2 ANQGSEA. CDR3 size: 11 residues. The ends were cut back, 4 bases at V and 3 bases at J, with 6 bases in the middle. The CDR3 sequence is CSVVEDTEAFF. In DNA, the CDR3 is TGCAGCGTTGTGGAGGACACTGAAGCTTTCTTT.

The gene calls are TRBV19 and TRBJ1-1, with D tentatively TRBD1 (5 bases). Germline-derived CDR1 and CDR2 are LNHDA and SQIVND (reference sequence). V gave up 3 bases and J gave up 1 base, with 6 bases separating them. The CDR3 extends over 13 amino acids. The CDR3 is CASSIGGNTEAFF. CDR3 DNA sequence: TGTGCCAGTAGTATTGGGGGGAACACTGAAGCTTTCTTT.

V usage is TRBV10-2 and J usage is TRBJ2-3; D ambiguous. The germline gives CDR1 WSHSY, CDR2 SAAADI. There are 9 residues in the CDR3. Trimming took off 8 bases at V and 7 bases at J, with 4 bases between the two ends. The CDR3: CASPNTQYF. Written as DNA, the CDR3 is TGCGCCAGCCCAAATACGCAGTATTTT.

The chain employs TRBV5-4 and TRBJ1-2; D perhaps matches TRBD1 (5 bases). Germline assignment: CDR1 SGHNT and CDR2 YYREEE (reference sequence). The CDR3 length is 14 residues. The V end lost 7 bases, the J end lost 6 bases, and 19 bases lay between the germline ends. CDR3 bases: TGTGCCAGCCGCCCCGGATGGGGGGAGAATGGCTACACCTTC. Its translation: CASRPGWGENGYTF.

A few counts support this clonotype. The gene calls are TRBV18 and TRBJ2-2, with no clear D. Germline V gene data show CDR1 as KGHSH and CDR2 as LQKENI. This CDR3 has 12 residues. V lost 0 bases to trimming and J lost 8 bases, with 4 bases between them. CDR3 amino acids: CASSPPAGELFF. Written as DNA, the CDR3 is TGTGCCAGCTCACCACCGGCGGGGGAGCTGTTTTTT. Based on the CDR3 plus reference TRBV18 and TRBJ2-2, the full variable domain is NAGVMQNPRHLVRRRGQEARLRCSPMKGHSHVYWYRQLPEEGLKFMVYLQKENIIDESGMPKERFSAEFPKEGPSILRIQQVVRGDSAAYFCASSPPAGELFFGEGSRLTVL.

The gene calls are TRBV12-5 and TRBJ1-6; D perhaps matches TRBD1 (6 bases). From germline, CDR1 is LGHNT and CDR2 FRNRAP. The CDR3 runs to 13 residues. Trimming shortened V by 1 base and J by 9 bases, and 7 bases separated the two germline ends. In DNA, the CDR3 is TGTGCTAGTGGTTTGGGAGGGGGTTCACCCCTCCACTTT. It encodes CASGLGGGSPLHF. Based on the CDR3 plus reference TRBV12-5 and TRBJ1-6, the full variable domain is DARVTQTPRHKVTEMGQEVTMRCQPILGHNTVFWYRQTMMQGLELLAYFRNRAPLDDSGMPKDRFSAEMPDATLATLKIQPSEPRDSAVYFCASGLGGGSPLHFGNGTRLTVT.